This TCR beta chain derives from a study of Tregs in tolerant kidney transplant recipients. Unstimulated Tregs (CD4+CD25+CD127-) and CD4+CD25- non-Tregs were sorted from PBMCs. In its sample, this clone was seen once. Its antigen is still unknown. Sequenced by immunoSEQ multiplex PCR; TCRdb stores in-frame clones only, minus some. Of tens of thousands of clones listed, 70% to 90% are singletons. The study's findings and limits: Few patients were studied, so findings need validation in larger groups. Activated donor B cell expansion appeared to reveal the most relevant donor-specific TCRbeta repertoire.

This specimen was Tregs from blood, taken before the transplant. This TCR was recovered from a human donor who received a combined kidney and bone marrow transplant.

CDR3 residues: CSVLPGMLGNTEAFF. CDR3 DNA: TGCAGCGTTTTACCGGGAATGTTAGGGAACACTGAAGCTTTCTTT. The chain carries TRBV29-1 and TRBJ1-1, with no clear D. In germline, CDR1 is SQVTM, CDR2 ANQGSEA. The CDR3 covers 15 residues. V lost 5 bases and J 1 base, leaving 17 bases between the germline ends.